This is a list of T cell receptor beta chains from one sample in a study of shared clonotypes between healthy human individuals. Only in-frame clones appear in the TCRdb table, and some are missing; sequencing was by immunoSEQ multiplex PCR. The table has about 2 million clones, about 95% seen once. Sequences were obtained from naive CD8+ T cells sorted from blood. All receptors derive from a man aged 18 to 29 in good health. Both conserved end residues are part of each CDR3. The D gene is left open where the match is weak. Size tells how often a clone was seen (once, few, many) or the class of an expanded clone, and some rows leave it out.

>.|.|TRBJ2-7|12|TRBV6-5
CASGIGGVEQYF
TGTGCCAGCGGTATCGGGGGTGTCGAGCAGTACTTC
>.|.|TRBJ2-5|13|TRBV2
CASSEAFGETQYF
TGTGCCAGCAGTGAAGCGTTTGGGGAGACCCAGTACTTC
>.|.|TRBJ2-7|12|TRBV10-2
CASTSGGHEQYF
TGCGCCAGTACTTCTGGGGGGCACGAGCAGTACTTC
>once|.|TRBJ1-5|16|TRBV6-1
CASSDWGSAGNQPQHF
TGTGCCAGCAGTGATTGGGGATCGGCCGGCAATCAGCCCCAGCATTTT
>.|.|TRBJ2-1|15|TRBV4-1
CASSPSELEGGEQFF
TGCGCCAGCAGCCCGTCGGAACTAGAAGGAGGTGAGCAGTTCTTC
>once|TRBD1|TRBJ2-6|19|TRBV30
CACRDREVLESSGANVLTF
TGTGCCTGCCGGGACAGGGAGGTTCTGGAAAGCTCTGGGGCCAACGTCCTGACTTTC
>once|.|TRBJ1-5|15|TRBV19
CASSISRGFNQPQHF
TGTGCCAGTAGTATTAGTCGGGGATTCAATCAGCCCCAGCATTTT
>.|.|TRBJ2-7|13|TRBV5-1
CASRPGSTYEQYF
TGCGCCAGCAGGCCGGGGTCTACCTACGAGCAGTACTTC
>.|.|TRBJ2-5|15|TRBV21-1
CASFPLQVLVETQYF
TGTGCCAGCTTTCCTCTTCAGGTCCTAGTGGAGACCCAGTACTTC
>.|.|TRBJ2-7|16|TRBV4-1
CASSQDGPNSFYEQYF
TGCGCCAGCAGCCAAGATGGGCCGAATAGTTTTTACGAGCAGTACTTC
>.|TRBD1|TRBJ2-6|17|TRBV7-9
CASSLEQGASGANVLTF
TGTGCCAGCAGCTTAGAACAGGGGGCCTCTGGGGCCAACGTCCTGACTTTC
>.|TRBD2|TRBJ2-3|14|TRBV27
CASSSGLAGDTQYF
TGTGCCAGCAGTTCGGGACTAGCGGGAGATACGCAGTATTTT
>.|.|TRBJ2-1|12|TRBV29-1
CSVEDRYNEQFF
TGCAGCGTTGAGGACAGATACAATGAGCAGTTCTTC
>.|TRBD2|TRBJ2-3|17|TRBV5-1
CASSFRLAGGYTDTQYF
TGCGCCAGCAGCTTTCGTCTAGCGGGAGGGTACACAGATACGCAGTATTTT
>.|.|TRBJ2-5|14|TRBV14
CASSPRQTIETQYF
TGTGCCAGCAGCCCTCGACAGACTATAGAGACCCAGTACTTC
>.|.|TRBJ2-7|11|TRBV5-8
CASSYGGEQYF
TGTGCCAGCAGCTATGGTGGCGAGCAGTACTTC
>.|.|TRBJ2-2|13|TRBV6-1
CASSGENTGELFF
TGTGCCAGCAGTGGAGAGAACACCGGGGAGCTGTTTTTT
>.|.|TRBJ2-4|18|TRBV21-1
CASSRPTRGPIAKNIQYF
TGTGCCAGCAGCAGGCCGACCAGGGGGCCCATAGCCAAAAACATTCAGTACTTC
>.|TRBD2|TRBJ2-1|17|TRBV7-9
CASSQSFLAASYNEQFF
TGTGCCAGCAGCCAAAGTTTCCTAGCGGCGTCCTACAATGAGCAGTTCTTC
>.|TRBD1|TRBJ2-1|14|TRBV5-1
CASSLVQGDNEQFF
TGCGCCAGCAGCTTGGTTCAGGGGGACAATGAGCAGTTCTTC
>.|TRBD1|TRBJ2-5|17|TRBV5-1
CASSPTGTGVFQETQYF
TGCGCCAGCAGCCCAACCGGGACAGGGGTATTCCAAGAGACCCAGTACTTC
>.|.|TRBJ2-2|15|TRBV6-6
CASSDPGQNTGELFF
TGTGCCAGCAGTGATCCGGGACAAAACACCGGGGAGCTGTTTTTT
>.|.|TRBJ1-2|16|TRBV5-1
CASSLIGEVLGYGYTF
TGCGCCAGCAGCTTGATAGGAGAAGTTCTTGGCTATGGCTACACCTTC
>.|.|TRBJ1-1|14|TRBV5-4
CASSLGDGNTEAFF
TGTGCCAGCAGCTTGGGAGACGGAAACACTGAAGCTTTCTTT
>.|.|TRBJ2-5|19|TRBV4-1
CASSQEVGGLTTSQETQYF
TGCGCCAGCAGCCAAGAAGTAGGGGGACTAACGACATCGCAAGAGACCCAGTACTTC
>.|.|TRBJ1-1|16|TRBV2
CASSDPGEYMNTEAFF
TGTGCCAGCAGTGACCCGGGAGAATACATGAACACTGAAGCTTTCTTT
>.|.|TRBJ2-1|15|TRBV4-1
CASSQDGVSYNEQFF
TGCGCCAGCAGCCAAGACGGTGTTTCCTACAATGAGCAGTTCTTC
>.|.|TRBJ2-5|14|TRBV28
CASSLTSIQETQYF
TGTGCCAGCAGTTTAACCTCAATCCAAGAGACCCAGTACTTC
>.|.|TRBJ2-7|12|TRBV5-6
CASSLGGYEQYF
TGTGCCAGCAGCTTGGGGGGTTACGAGCAGTACTTC
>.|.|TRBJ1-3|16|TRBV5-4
CASSLNRASSGNTIYF
TGTGCCAGCAGCTTGAACAGGGCCAGCTCTGGAAACACCATATATTTT
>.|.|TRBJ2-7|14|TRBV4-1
CASSQRLTGFEQYF
TGCGCCAGCAGCCAAAGATTAACGGGGTTTGAGCAGTACTTC
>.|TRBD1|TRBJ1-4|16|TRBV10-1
CASTTGYRLTNEKLFF
TGCGCCAGCACGACAGGGTACCGACTAACTAATGAAAAACTGTTTTTT
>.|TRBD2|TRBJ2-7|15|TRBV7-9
CASSPPVAGGYEQYF
TGTGCCAGCAGCCCCCCTGTAGCGGGAGGGTACGAGCAGTACTTC
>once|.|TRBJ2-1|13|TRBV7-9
CASGSIIRYEQFF
TGTGCCAGCGGATCTATCATACGTTATGAGCAGTTCTTC
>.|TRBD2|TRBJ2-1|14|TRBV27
CASRPSGIGNEQFF
TGTGCCAGCAGGCCCAGCGGGATAGGGAATGAGCAGTTCTTC
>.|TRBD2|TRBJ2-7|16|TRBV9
CASSVGGGPLSYEQYF
TGTGCCAGCAGCGTGGGCGGGGGTCCCCTATCCTACGAGCAGTACTTC
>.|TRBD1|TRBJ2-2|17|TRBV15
CATSRLTGTAYTGELFF
TGTGCCACCAGCAGGTTAACCGGGACAGCCTACACCGGGGAGCTGTTTTTT
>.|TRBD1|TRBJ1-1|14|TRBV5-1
CASLEGGLFTEAFF
TGCGCCAGTCTGGAAGGGGGCCTGTTCACTGAAGCTTTCTTT
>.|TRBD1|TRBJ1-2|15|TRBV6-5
CASSYSGTGWKGYTF
TGTGCCAGCAGTTACTCCGGGACAGGGTGGAAGGGCTACACCTTC
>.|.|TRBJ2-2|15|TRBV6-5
CASRYDREDTGELFF
TGTGCCAGCAGATATGACAGGGAGGACACCGGGGAGCTGTTTTTT
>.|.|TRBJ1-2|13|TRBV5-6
CASSSKGEYGYTF
TGTGCCAGCAGCTCCAAGGGAGAATATGGCTACACCTTC
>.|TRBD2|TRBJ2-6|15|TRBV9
CATAGGISGANVLTF
TGTGCCACCGCGGGGGGAATCTCTGGGGCCAACGTCCTGACTTTC
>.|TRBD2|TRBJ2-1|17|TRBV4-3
CASSQTSGTSGMNEQFF
TGCGCCAGCAGCCAGACCAGTGGGACTAGCGGGATGAATGAGCAGTTCTTC
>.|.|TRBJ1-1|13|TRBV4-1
CASSQGVTTEAFF
TGCGCCAGCAGCCAAGGCGTAACTACTGAAGCTTTCTTT
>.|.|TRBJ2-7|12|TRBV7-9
CASSSASYEQYF
TGTGCCAGCAGCTCAGCTTCCTACGAGCAGTACTTC
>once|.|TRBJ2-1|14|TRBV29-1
CSVEGSSAYNEQFF
TGCAGCGTTGAAGGGTCTAGCGCCTACAATGAGCAGTTCTTC
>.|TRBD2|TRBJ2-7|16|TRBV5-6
CASSHGTSGSYGEQYF
TGTGCCAGCAGCCACGGGACTAGCGGGAGTTACGGCGAGCAGTACTTC
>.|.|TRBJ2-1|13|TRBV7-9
CASSSSWDNEQFF
TGTGCCAGCAGCTCGTCATGGGACAATGAGCAGTTCTTC
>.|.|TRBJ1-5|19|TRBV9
CASSAPSVQGGFSNQPQHF
TGTGCCAGCAGCGCCCCCTCGGTACAGGGAGGTTTTAGCAATCAGCCCCAGCATTTT
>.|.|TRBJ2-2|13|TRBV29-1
CSVEQAPTGELFF
TGCAGCGTTGAACAGGCCCCCACCGGGGAGCTGTTTTTT
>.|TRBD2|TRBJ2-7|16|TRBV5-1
CASSLDVAGAMDEQYF
TGCGCCAGCAGCTTGGATGTAGCGGGAGCCATGGACGAGCAGTACTTC
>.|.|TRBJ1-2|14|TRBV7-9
CASSLEGFSYGYTF
TGTGCCAGCAGCTTAGAGGGCTTTAGTTATGGCTACACCTTC
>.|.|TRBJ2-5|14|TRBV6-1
CASSPPGIRETQYF
TGTGCCAGCAGTCCGCCGGGTATCAGGGAGACCCAGTACTTC
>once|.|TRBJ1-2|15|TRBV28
CASSLFGTGYYGYTF
TGTGCCAGCAGTTTATTCGGGACGGGCTACTATGGCTACACCTTC
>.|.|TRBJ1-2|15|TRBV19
CASSLLATDFYGYTF
TGTGCCAGTAGTCTACTTGCGACAGATTTCTATGGCTACACCTTC